This entry lists 8 T cell receptor beta chains sequenced from one sample in a study of blood T cell repertoires in COVID-19. Sequencing used immunoSEQ multiplex PCR; TCRdb keeps in-frame clones, though not all of them. The data contain about 73,000 clones, approximately 88% of them singletons. The sequencing input was peripheral blood. Every receptor here comes from a man older than 75 with active or convalescent COVID-19.

The V and J genes are TRBV6-5 and TRBJ1-6; no definite D call. V was shortened by 8 bases and J by 7 bases, with 12 bases between the two germline ends. Germline V lookup: CDR1 MNHEY, CDR2 SVGAGI. CDR3 size: 13 residues. CDR3 nucleotide sequence: TGTGCCAGCGGCGGGTGGGAAAATTCACCCCTCCACTTT. Translation gives CASGGWENSPLHF.

The chain links TRBV7-9 to TRBJ2-3, with D possibly being TRBD1 (5 bases). This CDR3 contains 16 residues. The V gene's germline CDR1 is SEHNR and CDR2 FQNEAQ (reference sequence). Trimming cost V 5 bases and J 1 base, with 16 bases left between them. CDR3 DNA sequence: TGTGCCAGCAGCAACGTAGTGAGGACACGCACAGATACGCAGTATTTT. Translating gives CASSNVVRTRTDTQYF.

This sequence joins TRBV19 and TRBJ1-4; the D gene is possibly TRBD1 (6 bases). V lost 7 bases and J lost 8, with 14 bases in between. The CDR3 totals 13 residues. The germline gives CDR1 LNHDA, CDR2 SQIVND (reference sequence). CDR3 sequence: CASKSRGLEKLFF. CDR3 bases: TGTGCCAGTAAATCCAGGGGTCTCGAAAAACTGTTTTTT.

There are a few counts of this clone. V is TRBV5-1 and J is TRBJ2-6, with a possible D match to TRBD1 (6 bases). This CDR3 is 17 amino acids long. Between the trimmed V and J ends, which lost 2 bases and 0 bases, there was a span of 12 bases. Germline V CDR1 and CDR2: SGHRS, YFSETQ. The CDR3 DNA reads as TGCGCCAGCAGCTTCCGAGGGGGAAGCTCTGGGGCCAACGTCCTGACTTTC. Protein: CASSFRGGSSGANVLTF.

V is TRBV27 and J is TRBJ2-7, with 7 bases fitting TRBD1. V lost 4 bases, J lost 2 bases, and 5 bases stayed unmatched. CDR3 length equals 14 residues. CDR1 and CDR2 (germline): MNHEY, SMNVEV (reference sequence). CDR3 region: CASSSVQGAYEQYF. In nucleotides, the CDR3 is TGTGCCAGCAGTTCTGTTCAGGGGGCCTACGAGCAGTACTTC.

This sequence joins TRBV6-6 and TRBJ1-2; D not resolved. Trimming took off 2 bases at V and 8 bases at J, with 15 bases between the two ends. Germline CDR1 MNHNY, CDR2 SVGAGI (reference sequence). The CDR3 runs 14 residues. The CDR3 reads CASSYDGTQAGYTF. The CDR3 nucleotides are TGTGCCAGCAGTTACGATGGAACTCAGGCGGGCTACACCTTC.

This chain links TRBV2 with TRBJ2-7, with 7 bases aligning to TRBD1. The germline V gene has CDR1 SNHLY and CDR2 FYNNEI. The CDR3 consists of 13 residues. V lost 7 bases and J lost 4; bases outside the gene matches: 7. CDR3 coding DNA: TGTGCCAGCACTCAGACAGGGTCATACGAGCAGTACTTC. This translates into CASTQTGSYEQYF. Using reference TRBV2 and TRBJ2-7 for the parts outside the CDR3, the full variable domain is EPEVTQTPSHQVTQMGQEVILRCVPISNHLYFYWYRQILGQKVEFLVSFYNNEISEKSEIFDDQFSVERPDGSNFTLKIRSTKLEDSAMYFCASTQTGSYEQYFGPGTRLTVT.

The CDR3 spells CASSQEKEVGGSPLHF. CDR3 coding DNA: TGCGCCAGCAGCCAAGAGAAAGAGGTTGGGGGGTCACCCCTCCACTTT. The J gene is TRBJ1-6, the V gene TRBV4-1; tentatively, D is TRBD1 (5 bases). The CDR3 covers 16 residues. With 0 bases removed from V and 10 bases from J, the gap between germline ends came to 16 bases. The germline V gene has CDR1 MGHRA and CDR2 YSYEKL.